This T cell receptor beta chain was captured in a study of CD8 T cells in ankylosing spondylitis. Study results and caveats: Clones linked to disease were reported to show significant enrichment in matched ankylosing spondylitis synovial fluid. There was a TCR beta motif, made of several highly homologous variants, that appeared characteristic of ankylosing spondylitis blood. Earlier literature documents some of the motif variants in reactive arthritis synovial fluid and blood.

The authors made TCR beta libraries by quantitative 5'-RACE with molecular barcodes. TCRdb analysed the 5' RACE reads with MiXCR anew, one entry per CDR3 protein. The sample has 200,000 to 250,000 distinct CDR3 sequences; 10% are singletons. In the case of this clonotype: The antigen is unknown.

What was sequenced was blood, either unsorted or a sorted T cell fraction (not recorded which). The receptor comes from a male donor with ankylosing spondylitis or in good health (not recorded which).

CDR3 nucleotide sequence: TGTGCCACCAGTGAGGAGGGACAGAGTTATGGCTACACCTTC. Protein product: CATSEEGQSYGYTF. The V call is TRBV24-1, the J call TRBJ1-2; TRBD1 matches at 7 bases. Germline-derived CDR1 and CDR2 are KGHDR and SFDVKD. This CDR3 comprises 14 residues. Losses at the gene ends were 4 bases for V and 5 bases for J; bases not matched to a gene: 6.